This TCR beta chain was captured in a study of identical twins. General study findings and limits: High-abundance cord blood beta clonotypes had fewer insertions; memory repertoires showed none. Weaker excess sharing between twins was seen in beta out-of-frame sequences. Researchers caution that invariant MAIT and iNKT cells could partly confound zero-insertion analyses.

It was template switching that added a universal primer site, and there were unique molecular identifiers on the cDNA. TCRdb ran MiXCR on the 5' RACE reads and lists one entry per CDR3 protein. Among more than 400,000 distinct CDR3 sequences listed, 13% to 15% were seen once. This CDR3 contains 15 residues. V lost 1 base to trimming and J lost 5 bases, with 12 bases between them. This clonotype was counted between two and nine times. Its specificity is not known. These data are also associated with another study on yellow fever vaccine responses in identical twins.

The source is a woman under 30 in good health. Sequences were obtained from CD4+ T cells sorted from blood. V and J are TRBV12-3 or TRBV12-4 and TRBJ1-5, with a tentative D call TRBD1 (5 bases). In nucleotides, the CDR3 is TGTGCCAGCAGTTTAGAGGCCGGGGCATATCAGCCCCAGCATTTT. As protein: CASSLEAGAYQPQHF.